This T cell receptor beta chain was found in a study of blood T cell repertoires in COVID-19. As for the study in general: The United States, Italy and Spain supplied acute and convalescent COVID-19 samples. The cDNA or gDNA used as material had been derived from T cells, B-cell-depleted T cells, or PBMCs.

The assay was immunoSEQ multiplex PCR, and TCRdb's table has in-frame clones only and misses some. The table has 50,000 to 65,000 clones, around nine tenths seen once; the top ten hold under 4.5%. The germline gives CDR1 SEHNR, CDR2 FQNEAQ (reference sequence). V lost 1 base to trimming and J lost 3 bases; unmatched junction nucleotides: 13. This CDR3 is built from 19 residues. This clone showed up just once. The receptor comes from a human donor in a cohort sampled during active COVID-19. The sample was peripheral blood. V gene TRBV7-9 combines with J gene TRBJ2-1; TRBD2 aligns across 9 bases. As DNA, the CDR3 is TGTGCCAGCAGCTTAGGGGTAGGAGCGGGGGGTAATATCTACAATGAGCAGTTCTTC. This sequence encodes CASSLGVGAGGNIYNEQFF.